This record covers a single TCR beta chain. Its antigen is currently unknown. TCRdb's table, derived via immunoSEQ multiplex PCR, lists solely in-frame clones and lacks some. The data contain about 480,000 clones, 70% to 90% of them singletons. Specified treatment: 19 received Ad26.COV2.S at low or high dose, single or two shots; 5 received placebo; per-sample allocation not given. On day 63 after the first injection, vaccine and placebo recipients gave samples. This record comes from a study of Ad26.COV2.S vaccination and SARS-CoV-2 variants. About the study: Intramuscular Ad26.COV2.S at 5x10^10 or 1x10^11 viral particles. Overall study results and limits: Measurement of non-spike TCR breadth gave similar results in vaccine and placebo recipients. Compared with placebo recipients, vaccine recipients had higher spike-specific TCR breadth. TCR breadth and depth analyses may have underestimated total T cell responses.

In germline, CDR1 is MNHEY, CDR2 SMNVEV (reference sequence). The CDR3 consists of 13 residues. V dropped 6 bases and J dropped 3 bases, with 11 bases sitting between them. The sample in question was peripheral blood, obtained in a trial of Ad26.COV2.S vaccine versus placebo. The chain is built from TRBV27 and TRBJ1-1; perhaps TRBD1 as D (5 bases). The TCR sequence derives from a person aged 18 to 65 who received the Ad26.COV2.S COVID-19 vaccine or a placebo. CDR3 region: CASRPGAYTEAFF. In DNA form, the CDR3 reads TGTGCCAGCAGACCCGGGGCGTACACTGAAGCTTTCTTT.